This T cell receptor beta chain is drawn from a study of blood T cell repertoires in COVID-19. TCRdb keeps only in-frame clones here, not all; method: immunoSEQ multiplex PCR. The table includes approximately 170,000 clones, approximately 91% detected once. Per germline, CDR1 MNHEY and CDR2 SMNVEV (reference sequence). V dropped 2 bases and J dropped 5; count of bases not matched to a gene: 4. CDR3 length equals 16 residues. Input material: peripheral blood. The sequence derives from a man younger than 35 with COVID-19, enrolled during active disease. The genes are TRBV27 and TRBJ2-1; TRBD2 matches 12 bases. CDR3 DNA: TGTGCCAGCAGTTTAGGACTAGCGGGGATCAACAATGAGCAGTTCTTC. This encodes CASSLGLAGINNEQFF.